This TCR beta chain was recovered during a study of blood T cell repertoires in COVID-19. Adults between about 18 and 95 years of age took part from fewer than 30 US areas. Before they entered the study, exposed participants had met a COVID-19 case within 2 weeks. Germline V lookup: CDR1 SGHRS, CDR2 YFSETQ. The CDR3 is 14 amino acids. V lost 4 bases to trimming and J lost 6 bases; unmatched junction nucleotides: 7. Clones were sequenced by immunoSEQ multiplex PCR, and TCRdb holds only the in-frame ones, with some missing. Of around 340,000 clones listed, roughly 86% are singletons. The J gene is TRBJ2-7, the V gene TRBV5-1; 10 bases map to TRBD2. Sequenced input: PBMCs or T cells enriched from blood (not recorded which). The TCR originated in a woman in her 30s who had been exposed to COVID-19. CDR3 in DNA: TGCGCCAGCAGCGGCCTAGCGGGAGTAGGCGAGCAGTACTTC. Its translation: CASSGLAGVGEQYF.